Listed here is a single T cell receptor beta chain. Patients from Seattle were sampled longitudinally, starting during active infection. This sample was included in a study of blood T cell repertoires in COVID-19. For the study at large: The United States, Italy and Spain provided the acute and convalescent COVID-19 samples.

V dropped 1 base and J dropped 9 bases, with 13 bases sitting between them. Germline CDR1 and CDR2: LNHDA and SQIVND (reference sequence). The CDR3 loop spans 15 amino acids. In the original processing: Amplification from reference gene primers served as the basis for estimated nucleated cell counts. Produced via immunoSEQ multiplex PCR; TCRdb's table is partial and in-frame only. The V and J calls and the clone size are those of that table, but D and trimming were determined from the DNA. The sample carries 440,000 or so clones, approximately 89% recorded once. The clonotype was recovered from a woman in her thirties or forties with COVID-19, enrolled during active disease. The sample taken for sequencing was peripheral blood. J is TRBJ1-6 and V is TRBV19; possible D gene TRBD1, 6 bases. The CDR3: CASSIAGDFVSPLHF. CDR3 nucleotide sequence: TGTGCCAGTAGTATAGCAGGGGATTTCGTTTCACCCCTCCACTTT.